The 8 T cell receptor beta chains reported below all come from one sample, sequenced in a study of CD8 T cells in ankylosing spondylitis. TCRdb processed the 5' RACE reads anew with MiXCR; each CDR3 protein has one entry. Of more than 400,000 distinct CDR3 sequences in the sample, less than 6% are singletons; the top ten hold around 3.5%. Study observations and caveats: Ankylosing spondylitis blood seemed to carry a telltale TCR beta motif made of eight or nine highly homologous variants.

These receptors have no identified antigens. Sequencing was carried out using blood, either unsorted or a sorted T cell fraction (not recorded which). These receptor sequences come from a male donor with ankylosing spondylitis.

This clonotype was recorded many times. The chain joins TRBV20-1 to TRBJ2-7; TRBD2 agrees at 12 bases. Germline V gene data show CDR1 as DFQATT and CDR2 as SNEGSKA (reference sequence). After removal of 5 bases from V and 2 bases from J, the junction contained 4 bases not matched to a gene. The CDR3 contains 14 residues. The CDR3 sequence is CSADRLAGAYEQYF. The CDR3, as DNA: TGCAGTGCTGATCGACTAGCGGGAGCCTACGAGCAGTACTTC.

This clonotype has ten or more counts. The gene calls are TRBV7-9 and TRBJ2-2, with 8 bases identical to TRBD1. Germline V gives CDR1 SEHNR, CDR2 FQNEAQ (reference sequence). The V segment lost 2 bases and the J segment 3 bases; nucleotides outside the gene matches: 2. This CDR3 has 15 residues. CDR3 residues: CASSLRDRYTGELFF. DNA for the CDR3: TGTGCCAGCAGCTTAAGGGACAGGTACACCGGGGAGCTGTTTTTT.

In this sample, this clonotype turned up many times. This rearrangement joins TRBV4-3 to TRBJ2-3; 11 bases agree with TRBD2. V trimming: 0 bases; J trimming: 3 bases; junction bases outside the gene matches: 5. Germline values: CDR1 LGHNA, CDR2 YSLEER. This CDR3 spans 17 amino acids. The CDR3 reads CASSQDRASGRTDTQYF. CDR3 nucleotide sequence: TGCGCCAGCAGCCAAGATCGAGCTAGCGGGAGGACAGATACGCAGTATTTT.

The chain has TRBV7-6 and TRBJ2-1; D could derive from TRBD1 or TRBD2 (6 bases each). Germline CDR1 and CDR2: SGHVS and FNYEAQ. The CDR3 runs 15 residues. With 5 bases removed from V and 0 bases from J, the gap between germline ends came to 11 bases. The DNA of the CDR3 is TGTGCCAGCAGCACGGGGGCGCGCTCCTACAATGAGCAGTTCTTC. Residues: CASSTGARSYNEQFF.

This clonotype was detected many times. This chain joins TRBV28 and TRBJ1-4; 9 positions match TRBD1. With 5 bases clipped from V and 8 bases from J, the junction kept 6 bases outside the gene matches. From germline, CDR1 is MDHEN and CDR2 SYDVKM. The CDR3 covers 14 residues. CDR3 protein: CASSRDRVWEKLFF. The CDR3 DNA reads TGTGCCAGCAGTCGGGACAGGGTATGGGAAAAACTGTTTTTT.

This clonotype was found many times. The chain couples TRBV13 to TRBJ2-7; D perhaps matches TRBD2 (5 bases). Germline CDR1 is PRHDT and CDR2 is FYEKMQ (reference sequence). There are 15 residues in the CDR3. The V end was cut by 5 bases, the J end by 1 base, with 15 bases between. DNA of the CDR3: TGTGCCAGCAGCCATCAGAAGTCGGGGTCCTACGAGCAGTACTTC. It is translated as CASSHQKSGSYEQYF.

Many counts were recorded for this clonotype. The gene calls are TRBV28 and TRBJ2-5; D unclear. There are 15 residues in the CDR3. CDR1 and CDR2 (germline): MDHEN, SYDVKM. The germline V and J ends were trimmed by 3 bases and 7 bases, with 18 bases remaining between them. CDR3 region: CASSLKGTYVWTQYF. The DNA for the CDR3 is TGTGCCAGCAGTTTGAAAGGAACCTACGTTTGGACCCAGTACTTC.

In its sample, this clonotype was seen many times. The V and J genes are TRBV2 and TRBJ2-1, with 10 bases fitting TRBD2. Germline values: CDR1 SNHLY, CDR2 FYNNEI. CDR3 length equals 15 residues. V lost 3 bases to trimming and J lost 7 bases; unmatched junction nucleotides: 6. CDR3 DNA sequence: TGTGCCAGCAGTGATGCAGCGGGAGGGCGGAATGAGCAGTTCTTC. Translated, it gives CASSDAAGGRNEQFF.